This T cell receptor (beta chain) was captured in a study of blood T cell repertoires in COVID-19. Study in general: Both acute and convalescent COVID-19 samples were obtained from the United States, Italy and Spain. The analysed material was cDNA or gDNA that came from T cells, B-cell-depleted T cells, or PBMCs.

Trimming removed 8 bases at V and 3 bases at J, with 7 bases between. This CDR3 is 11 amino acids long. Germline values: CDR1 SGHVS, CDR2 FNYEAQ. As originally analysed: Amplification of reference gene primers provided the estimated nucleated cell counts. Only in-frame clones appear in the TCRdb table, and some are missing; sequencing was by immunoSEQ multiplex PCR. The V and J calls and clone size were taken over from that table, and D and trimming were inferred from the DNA. This sample has 70,000 to 95,000 clones; around 86% occur once, and the top ten carry 20% to 30%. This TCR came from a human donor in a cohort sampled during active COVID-19. V usage is TRBV7-6 and J usage is TRBJ2-5, with D perhaps TRBD2 (5 bases). Source material: peripheral blood. The CDR3, as DNA: TGTGCCAGCTCGGAGGAAGAGACCCAGTACTTC. Residues: CASSEEETQYF.